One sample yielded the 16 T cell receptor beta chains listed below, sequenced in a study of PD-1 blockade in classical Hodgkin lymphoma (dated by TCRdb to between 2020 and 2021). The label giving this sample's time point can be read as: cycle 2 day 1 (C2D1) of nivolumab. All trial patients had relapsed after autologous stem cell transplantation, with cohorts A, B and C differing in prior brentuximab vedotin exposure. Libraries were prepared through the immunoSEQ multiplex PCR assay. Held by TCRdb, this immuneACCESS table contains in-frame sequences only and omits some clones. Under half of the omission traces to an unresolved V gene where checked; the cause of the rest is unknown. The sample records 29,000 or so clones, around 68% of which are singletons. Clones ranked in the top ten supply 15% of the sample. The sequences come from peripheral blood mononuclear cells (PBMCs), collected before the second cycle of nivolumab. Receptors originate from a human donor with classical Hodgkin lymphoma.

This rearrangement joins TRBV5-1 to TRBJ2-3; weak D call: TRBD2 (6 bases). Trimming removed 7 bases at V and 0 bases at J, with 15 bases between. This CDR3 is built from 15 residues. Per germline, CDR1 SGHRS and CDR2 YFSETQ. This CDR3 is CASAPWGLSTDTQYF. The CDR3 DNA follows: TGCGCCAGCGCCCCGTGGGGACTGAGCACAGATACGCAGTATTTT.

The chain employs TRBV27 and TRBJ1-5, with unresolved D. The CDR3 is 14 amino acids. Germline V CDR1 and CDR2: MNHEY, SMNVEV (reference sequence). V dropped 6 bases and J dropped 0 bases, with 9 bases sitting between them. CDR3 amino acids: CASSQVHSNQPQHF. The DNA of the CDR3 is TGTGCCAGCAGCCAGGTCCATAGCAATCAGCCCCAGCATTTT.

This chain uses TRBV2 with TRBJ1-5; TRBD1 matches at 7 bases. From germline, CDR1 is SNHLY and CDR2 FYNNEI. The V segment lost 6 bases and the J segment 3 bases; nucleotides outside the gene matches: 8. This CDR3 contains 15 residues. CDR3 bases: TGTGCCAGCAGACGAGGACAGGCAAACAATCAGCCCCAGCATTTT. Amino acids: CASRRGQANNQPQHF.

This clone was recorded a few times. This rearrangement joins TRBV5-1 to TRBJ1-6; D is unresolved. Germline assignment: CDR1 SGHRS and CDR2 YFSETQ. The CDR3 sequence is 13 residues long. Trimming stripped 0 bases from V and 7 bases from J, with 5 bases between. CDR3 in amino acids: CASSLDVNSPLHF. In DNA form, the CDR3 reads TGCGCCAGCAGCTTGGATGTAAATTCACCCCTCCACTTT.

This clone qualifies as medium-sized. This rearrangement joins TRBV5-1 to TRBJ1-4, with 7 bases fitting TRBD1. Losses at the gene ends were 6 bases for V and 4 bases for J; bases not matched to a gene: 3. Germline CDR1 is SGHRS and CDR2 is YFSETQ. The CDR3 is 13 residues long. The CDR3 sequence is CASKTGNNEKLFF. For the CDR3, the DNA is TGCGCCAGCAAGACAGGGAATAATGAAAAACTGTTTTTT.

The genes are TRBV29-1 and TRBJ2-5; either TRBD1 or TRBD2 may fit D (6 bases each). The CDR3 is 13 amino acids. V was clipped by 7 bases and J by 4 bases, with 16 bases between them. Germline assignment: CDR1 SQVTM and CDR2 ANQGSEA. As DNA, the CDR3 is TGCAGCGCGCCGCCGGGGGCTGGAGAGACCCAGTACTTC. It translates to CSAPPGAGETQYF.

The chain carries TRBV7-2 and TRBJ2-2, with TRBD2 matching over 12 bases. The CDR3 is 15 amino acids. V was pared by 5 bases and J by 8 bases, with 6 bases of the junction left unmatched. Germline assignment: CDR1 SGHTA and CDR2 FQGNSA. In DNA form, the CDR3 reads TGTGCCAGCAGCCCTCTAGCGGGGGGGCTTGGGGAGCTGTTTTTT. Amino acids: CASSPLAGGLGELFF.

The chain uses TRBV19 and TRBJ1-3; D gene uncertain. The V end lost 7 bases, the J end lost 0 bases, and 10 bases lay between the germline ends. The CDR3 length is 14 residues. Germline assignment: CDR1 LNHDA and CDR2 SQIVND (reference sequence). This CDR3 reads CASTTHGSGNTIYF. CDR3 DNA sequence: TGTGCCAGTACCACCCACGGCTCTGGAAACACCATATATTTT.

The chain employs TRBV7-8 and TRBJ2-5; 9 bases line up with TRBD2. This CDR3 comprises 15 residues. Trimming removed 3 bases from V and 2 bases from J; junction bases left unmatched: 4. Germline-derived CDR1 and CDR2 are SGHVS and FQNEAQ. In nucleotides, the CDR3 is TGTGCCAGCAGCTTGGGACTAGCCCAACAAGAGACCCAGTACTTC. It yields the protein CASSLGLAQQETQYF.

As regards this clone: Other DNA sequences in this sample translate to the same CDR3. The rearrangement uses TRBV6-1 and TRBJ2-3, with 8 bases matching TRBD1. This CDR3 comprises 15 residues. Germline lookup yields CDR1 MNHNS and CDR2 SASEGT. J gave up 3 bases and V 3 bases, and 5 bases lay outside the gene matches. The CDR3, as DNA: TGTGCCAGCAGTGACGTAGGACAGGGTACAGATACGCAGTATTTT. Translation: CASSDVGQGTDTQYF.

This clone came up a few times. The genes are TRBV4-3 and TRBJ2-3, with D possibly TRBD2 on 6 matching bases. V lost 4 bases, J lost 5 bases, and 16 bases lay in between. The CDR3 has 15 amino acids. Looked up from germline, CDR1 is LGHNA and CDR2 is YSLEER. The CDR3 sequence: CASSRQAGDEDTQYF. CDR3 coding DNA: TGCGCCAGCAGCCGTCAAGCGGGTGACGAAGATACGCAGTATTTT.

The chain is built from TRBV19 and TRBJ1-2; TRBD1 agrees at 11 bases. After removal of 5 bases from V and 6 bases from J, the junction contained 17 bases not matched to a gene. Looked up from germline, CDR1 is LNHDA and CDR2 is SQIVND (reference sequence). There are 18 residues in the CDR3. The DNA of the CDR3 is TGTGCCAGTAGTGCTCTGGGACAGGGGGTCAAAACCCTCAATGGCTACACCTTC. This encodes CASSALGQGVKTLNGYTF.

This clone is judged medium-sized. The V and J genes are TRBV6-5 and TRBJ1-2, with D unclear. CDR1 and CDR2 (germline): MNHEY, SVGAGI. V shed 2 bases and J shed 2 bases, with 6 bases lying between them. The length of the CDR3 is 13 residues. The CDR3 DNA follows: TGTGCCAGCAGTTACGGGGAAAACTATGGCTACACCTTC. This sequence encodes CASSYGENYGYTF.

As DNA, the CDR3 is TGTGCCGGGCGACAGGGAGCTAATGAAAAACTGTTTTTT. Translated: CAGRQGANEKLFF. The chain carries TRBV7-9 and TRBJ1-4; 7 bases align to TRBD1. The CDR3 runs to 13 residues. Germline CDR1 and CDR2: SEHNR and FQNEAQ (reference sequence). J gave up 3 bases and V 11 bases, and 6 bases lay outside the gene matches.

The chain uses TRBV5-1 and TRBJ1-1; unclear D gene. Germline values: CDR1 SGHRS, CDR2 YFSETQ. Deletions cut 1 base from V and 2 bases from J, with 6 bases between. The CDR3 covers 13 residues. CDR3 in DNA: TGCGCCAGCAGCTTGTGGAGAAACACTGAAGCTTTCTTT. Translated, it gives CASSLWRNTEAFF.

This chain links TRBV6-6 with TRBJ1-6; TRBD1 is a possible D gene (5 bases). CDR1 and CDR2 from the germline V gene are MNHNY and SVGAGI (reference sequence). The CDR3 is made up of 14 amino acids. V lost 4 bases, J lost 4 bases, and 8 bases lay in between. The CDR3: CASSLTAYNSPLHF. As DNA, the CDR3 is TGTGCCAGCAGTTTGACAGCTTATAATTCACCCCTCCACTTT.